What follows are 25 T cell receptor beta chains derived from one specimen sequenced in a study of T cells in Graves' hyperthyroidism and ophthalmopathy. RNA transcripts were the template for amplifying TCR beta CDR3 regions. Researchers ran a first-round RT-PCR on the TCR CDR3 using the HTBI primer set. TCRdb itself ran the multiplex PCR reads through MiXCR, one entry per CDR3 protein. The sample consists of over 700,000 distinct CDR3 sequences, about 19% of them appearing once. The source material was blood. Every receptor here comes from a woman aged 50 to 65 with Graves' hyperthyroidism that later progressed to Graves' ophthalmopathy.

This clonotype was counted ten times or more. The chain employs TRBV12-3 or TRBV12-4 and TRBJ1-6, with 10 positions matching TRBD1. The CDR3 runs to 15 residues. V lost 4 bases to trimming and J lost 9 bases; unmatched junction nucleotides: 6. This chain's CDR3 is CASSSAGTGVSPLHF. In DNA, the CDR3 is TGTGCCAGCAGTTCAGCCGGGACAGGGGTTTCACCCCTCCACTTT.

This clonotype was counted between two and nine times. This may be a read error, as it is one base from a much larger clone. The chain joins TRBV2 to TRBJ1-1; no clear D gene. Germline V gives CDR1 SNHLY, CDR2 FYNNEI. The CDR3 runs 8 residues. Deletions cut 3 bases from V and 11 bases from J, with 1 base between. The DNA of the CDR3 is TGTGCCAGCAGTGATGCTTTCTTT. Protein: CASSDAFF.

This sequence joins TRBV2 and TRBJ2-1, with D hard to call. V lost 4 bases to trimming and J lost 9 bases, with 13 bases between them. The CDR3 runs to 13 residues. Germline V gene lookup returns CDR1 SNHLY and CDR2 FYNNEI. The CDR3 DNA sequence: TGTGCCAGCAGTGGCTCCCTAGATCCTGAGCAGTTCTTC. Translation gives CASSGSLDPEQFF.

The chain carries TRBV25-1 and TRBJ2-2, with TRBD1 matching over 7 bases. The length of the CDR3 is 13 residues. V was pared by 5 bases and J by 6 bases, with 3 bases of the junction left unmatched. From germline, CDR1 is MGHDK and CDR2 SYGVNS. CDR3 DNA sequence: TGTGCCAGCAGTAACAGGGGCGCCGGGGAGCTGTTTTTT. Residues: CASSNRGAGELFF. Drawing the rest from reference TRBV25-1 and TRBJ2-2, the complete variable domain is EADIYQTPRYLVIGTGKKITLECSQTMGHDKMYWYQQDPGMELHLIHYSYGVNSTEKGDLSSESTVSRIRTEHFPLTLESARPSHTSQYLCASSNRGAGELFFGEGSRLTVL.

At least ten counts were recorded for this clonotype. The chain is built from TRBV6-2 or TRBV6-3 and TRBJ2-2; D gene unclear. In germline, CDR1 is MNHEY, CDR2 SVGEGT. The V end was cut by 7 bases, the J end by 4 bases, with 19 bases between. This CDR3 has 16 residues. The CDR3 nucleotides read TGTGCCAGCACCAACCCTTATCCCGGTGGCACCGGGGAGCTGTTTTTT. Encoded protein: CASTNPYPGGTGELFF.

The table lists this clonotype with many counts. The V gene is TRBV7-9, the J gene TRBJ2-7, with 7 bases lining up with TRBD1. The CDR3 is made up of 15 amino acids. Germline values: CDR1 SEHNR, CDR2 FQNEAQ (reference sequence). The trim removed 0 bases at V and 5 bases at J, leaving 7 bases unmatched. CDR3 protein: CASSLAQGEVDEQYF. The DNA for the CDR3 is TGTGCCAGCAGCTTAGCCCAGGGGGAAGTGGACGAGCAGTACTTC.

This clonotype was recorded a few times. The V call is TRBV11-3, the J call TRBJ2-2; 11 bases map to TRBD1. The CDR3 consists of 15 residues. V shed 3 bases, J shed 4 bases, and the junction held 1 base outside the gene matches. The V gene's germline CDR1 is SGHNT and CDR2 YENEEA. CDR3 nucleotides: TGTGCCAGCAGCTTCGGACAGGGGGCCACCGGGGAGCTGTTTTTT. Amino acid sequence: CASSFGQGATGELFF.

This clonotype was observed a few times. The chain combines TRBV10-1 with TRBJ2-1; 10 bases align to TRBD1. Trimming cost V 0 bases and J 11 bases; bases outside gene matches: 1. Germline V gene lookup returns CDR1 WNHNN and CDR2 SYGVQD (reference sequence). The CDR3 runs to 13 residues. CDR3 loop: CASSESGQGKQFF. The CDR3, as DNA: TGCGCCAGCAGTGAGTCGGGACAGGGGAAGCAGTTCTTC.

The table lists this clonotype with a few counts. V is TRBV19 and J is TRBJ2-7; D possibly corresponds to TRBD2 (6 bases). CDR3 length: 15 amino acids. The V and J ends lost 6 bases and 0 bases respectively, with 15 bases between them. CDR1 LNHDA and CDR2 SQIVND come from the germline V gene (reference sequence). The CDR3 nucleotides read TGTGCCAGTAGATGGACTACCGAGAGCTCCTACGAGCAGTACTTC. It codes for CASRWTTESSYEQYF.

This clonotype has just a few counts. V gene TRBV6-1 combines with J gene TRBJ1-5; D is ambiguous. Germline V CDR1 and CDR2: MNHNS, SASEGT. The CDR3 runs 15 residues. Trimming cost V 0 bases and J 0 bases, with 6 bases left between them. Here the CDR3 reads CASSEAANSNQPQHF. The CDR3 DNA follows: TGTGCCAGCAGTGAAGCGGCAAATAGCAATCAGCCCCAGCATTTT.

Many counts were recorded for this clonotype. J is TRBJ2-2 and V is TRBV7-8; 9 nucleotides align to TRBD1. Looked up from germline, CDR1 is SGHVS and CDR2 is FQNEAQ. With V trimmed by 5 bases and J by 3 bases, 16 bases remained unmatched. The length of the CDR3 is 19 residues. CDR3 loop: CASSPAIADRGFYTGELFF. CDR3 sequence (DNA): TGTGCCAGCAGCCCCGCTATTGCGGACAGGGGATTTTACACCGGGGAGCTGTTTTTT.

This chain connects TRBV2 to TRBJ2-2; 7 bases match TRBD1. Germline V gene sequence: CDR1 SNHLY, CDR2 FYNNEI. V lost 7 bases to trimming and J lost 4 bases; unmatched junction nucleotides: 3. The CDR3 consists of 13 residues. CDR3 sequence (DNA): TGTGCCAGCACAGGGGGTTTCACCGGGGAGCTGTTTTTT. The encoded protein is CASTGGFTGELFF. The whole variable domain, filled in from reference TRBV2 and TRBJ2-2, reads EPEVTQTPSHQVTQMGQEVILRCVPISNHLYFYWYRQILGQKVEFLVSFYNNEISEKSEIFDDQFSVERPDGSNFTLKIRSTKLEDSAMYFCASTGGFTGELFFGEGSRLTVL.

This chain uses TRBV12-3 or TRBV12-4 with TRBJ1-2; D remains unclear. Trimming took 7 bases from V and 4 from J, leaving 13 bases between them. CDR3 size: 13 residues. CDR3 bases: TGTGCCAGCACCTTCGGAGGAGTCTATGGCTACACCTTC. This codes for CASTFGGVYGYTF.

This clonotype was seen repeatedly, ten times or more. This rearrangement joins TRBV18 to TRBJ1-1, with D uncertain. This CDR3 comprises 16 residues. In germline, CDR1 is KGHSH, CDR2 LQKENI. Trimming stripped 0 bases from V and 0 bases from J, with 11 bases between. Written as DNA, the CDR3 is TGTGCCAGCTCACCACCGTTGAGCAAGATGAACACTGAAGCTTTCTTT. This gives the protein CASSPPLSKMNTEAFF.

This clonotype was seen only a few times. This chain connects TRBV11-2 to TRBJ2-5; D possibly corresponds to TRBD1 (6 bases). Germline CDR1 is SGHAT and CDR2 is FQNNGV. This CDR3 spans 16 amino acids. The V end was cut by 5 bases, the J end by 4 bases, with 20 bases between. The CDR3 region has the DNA TGTGCCAGCAGCCCGGACTCGACAGGCAGGGGAGAGACCCAGTACTTC. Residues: CASSPDSTGRGETQYF.

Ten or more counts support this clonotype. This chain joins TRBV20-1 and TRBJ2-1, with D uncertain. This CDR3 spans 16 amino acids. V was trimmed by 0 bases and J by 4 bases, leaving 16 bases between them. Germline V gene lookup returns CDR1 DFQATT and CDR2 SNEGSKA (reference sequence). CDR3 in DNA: TGCAGTGCTAGAGATATAGGCGGCCGTGGGTACAATGAGCAGTTCTTC. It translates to CSARDIGGRGYNEQFF.

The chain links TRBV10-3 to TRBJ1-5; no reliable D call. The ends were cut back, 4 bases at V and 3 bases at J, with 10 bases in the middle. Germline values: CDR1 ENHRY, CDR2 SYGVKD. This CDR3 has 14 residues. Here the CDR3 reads CAISVGVDNQPQHF. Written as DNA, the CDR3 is TGTGCCATCAGTGTCGGGGTGGACAATCAGCCCCAGCATTTT.

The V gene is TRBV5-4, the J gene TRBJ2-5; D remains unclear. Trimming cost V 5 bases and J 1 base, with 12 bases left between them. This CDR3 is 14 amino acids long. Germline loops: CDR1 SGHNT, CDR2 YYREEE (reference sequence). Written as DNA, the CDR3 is TGTGCCAGCAGGCTCGGTACAAGCCAAGAGACCCAGTACTTC. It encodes CASRLGTSQETQYF.

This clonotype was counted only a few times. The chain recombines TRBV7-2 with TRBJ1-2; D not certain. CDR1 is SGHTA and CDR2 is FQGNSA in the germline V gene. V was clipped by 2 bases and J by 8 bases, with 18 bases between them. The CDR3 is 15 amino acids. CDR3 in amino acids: CASSLTFGATGGYTF. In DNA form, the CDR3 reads TGTGCCAGCAGCTTAACTTTTGGAGCCACGGGGGGCTACACCTTC.

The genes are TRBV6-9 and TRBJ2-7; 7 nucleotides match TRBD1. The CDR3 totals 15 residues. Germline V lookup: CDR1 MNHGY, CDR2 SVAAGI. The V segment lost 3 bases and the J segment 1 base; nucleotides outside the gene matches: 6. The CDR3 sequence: CASSYDRTGSYEQYF. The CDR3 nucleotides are TGTGCCAGCAGTTACGATAGGACAGGTTCCTACGAGCAGTACTTC.

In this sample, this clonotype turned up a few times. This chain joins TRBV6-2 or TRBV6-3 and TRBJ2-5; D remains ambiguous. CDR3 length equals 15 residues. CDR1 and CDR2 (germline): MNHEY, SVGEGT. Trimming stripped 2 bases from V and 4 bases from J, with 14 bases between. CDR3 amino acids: CASSYLPPGGETQYF. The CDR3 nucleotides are TGTGCCAGCAGTTACCTCCCCCCGGGCGGAGAGACCCAGTACTTC.

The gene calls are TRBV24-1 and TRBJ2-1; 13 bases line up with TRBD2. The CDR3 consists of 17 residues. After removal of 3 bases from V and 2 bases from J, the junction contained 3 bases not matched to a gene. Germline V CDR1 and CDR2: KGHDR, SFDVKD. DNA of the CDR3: TGTGCCACCAGTGATGCGGGGACTAGCGGGGCCTACAATGAGCAGTTCTTC. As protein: CATSDAGTSGAYNEQFF.

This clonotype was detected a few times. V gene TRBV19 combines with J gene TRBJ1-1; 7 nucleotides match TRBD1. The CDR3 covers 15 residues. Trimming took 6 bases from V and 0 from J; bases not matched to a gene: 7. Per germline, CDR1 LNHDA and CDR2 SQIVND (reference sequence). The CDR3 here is CASRVGQAMNTEAFF. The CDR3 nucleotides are TGTGCCAGTAGAGTTGGACAGGCCATGAACACTGAAGCTTTCTTT.

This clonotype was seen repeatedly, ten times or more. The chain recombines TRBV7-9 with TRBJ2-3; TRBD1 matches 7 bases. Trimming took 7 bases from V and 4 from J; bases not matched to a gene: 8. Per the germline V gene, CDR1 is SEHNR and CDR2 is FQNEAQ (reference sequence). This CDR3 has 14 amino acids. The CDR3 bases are TGTGCCAGCACCGACAGGGTCCAACCAGATACGCAGTATTTT. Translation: CASTDRVQPDTQYF.

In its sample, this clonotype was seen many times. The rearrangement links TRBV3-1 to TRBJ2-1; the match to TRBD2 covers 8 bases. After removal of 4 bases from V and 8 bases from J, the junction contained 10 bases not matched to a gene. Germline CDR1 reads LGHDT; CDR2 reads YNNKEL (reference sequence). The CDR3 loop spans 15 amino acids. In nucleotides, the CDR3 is TGTGCCAGCAGCCCCCTCCGGAGCGGGGGCGATGAGCAGTTCTTC. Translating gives CASSPLRSGGDEQFF.